This is a list of T cell receptor beta chains from one sample in a study of blood T cells in healthy people across ages. Via MiXCR, TCRdb re-called the 5' RACE reads, giving one row per CDR3 protein. The repertoire holds fewer than 1,200,000 distinct CDR3 sequences, about 25% seen once, with 0.65% to 0.75% in the top ten. This same sample was also part of a study on T cells of mothers and their children.

Source material: blood. These receptors originate from a girl aged 2 to 10 in good health. The CDR3 runs from the conserved cysteine through the conserved F or W. D genes are given only for firm matches. Clone size is not always given. Where it is, it says once, few, many or a class for expanded clones.

clone_size j_call d_call v_call cdr3_aa cdr3_nt
NA TRBJ1-2 NA TRBV7-2 CASSRPLYGYTF TGTGCCAGCAGCCGACCCCTTTATGGCTACACCTTC
few TRBJ2-1 NA TRBV10-3 CAIRSRGGGVDEQFF TGTGCCATCAGGAGCAGGGGGGGCGGTGTGGATGAGCAGTTCTTC
few TRBJ2-7 TRBD2 TRBV4-3 CASSQGGLAGAGYEQYF TGCGCCAGCAGCCAGGGAGGACTAGCGGGGGCCGGCTACGAGCAGTACTTC
NA TRBJ1-3 NA TRBV20-1 CSARDSGRGWGNTIYF TGCAGTGCTAGAGATTCCGGCAGGGGTTGGGGAAACACCATATATTTT
NA TRBJ2-5 NA TRBV3-1 CASSQVDRNQETQYF TGTGCCAGCAGCCAAGTCGACAGGAACCAAGAGACCCAGTACTTC
NA TRBJ1-1 NA TRBV29-1 CSVRVGKGTEAFF TGCAGCGTTCGGGTGGGAAAGGGCACTGAAGCTTTCTTT
once TRBJ1-2 NA TRBV12-3/TRBV12-4 CASTLGHIGGYTF TGTGCCAGCACCTTGGGGCACATCGGGGGCTACACCTTC
NA TRBJ2-3 NA TRBV2 CAGMRTDTQYF TGTGCCGGCATGAGAACAGATACGCAGTATTTT
NA TRBJ2-1 TRBD2 TRBV20-1 CSAGLLAGGPYNEQFF TGCAGTGCTGGTCTTCTAGCGGGGGGACCCTACAATGAGCAGTTCTTC
few TRBJ2-5 TRBD1 TRBV12-3/TRBV12-4 CASSFRDRQYF TGTGCCAGCAGTTTCCGGGACAGGCAGTACTTC
few TRBJ1-4 NA TRBV7-9 CAINWGDRGKEKLFF TGTGCCATCAATTGGGGAGACAGAGGCAAGGAAAAACTGTTTTTT
NA TRBJ2-5 NA TRBV12-3/TRBV12-4 CASSLGLVWQETQYF TGTGCCAGCAGTTTGGGGCTAGTCTGGCAAGAGACCCAGTACTTC
NA TRBJ2-5 NA TRBV6-2/TRBV6-3 CASSFLSMAETQYF TGTGCCAGCAGTTTCCTCTCTATGGCGGAGACCCAGTACTTC
NA TRBJ2-3 TRBD1 TRBV15 CATVRGTGLTDTQYF TGTGCCACCGTCCGCGGGACAGGGTTAACAGATACGCAGTATTTT
NA TRBJ2-5 NA TRBV10-3 CAIGGQQETQYF TGTGCCATCGGAGGACAGCAAGAGACCCAGTACTTC
NA TRBJ2-5 TRBD1 TRBV27 CASRRGYGTEQGTQYF TGTGCCAGCAGAAGGGGGTACGGGACAGAGCAAGGGACCCAGTACTTC
few TRBJ1-2 TRBD1 TRBV4-1 CASSQEGGQGLGYTF TGCGCCAGCAGCCAGGAAGGGGGACAGGGGCTCGGCTACACCTTC
NA TRBJ2-4 TRBD1 TRBV12-3/TRBV12-4 CASSFPTGGKNIQYF TGTGCCAGCAGTTTCCCAACAGGGGGCAAAAACATTCAGTACTTC
NA TRBJ2-1 TRBD1 TRBV2 CASRRTFGTGRFEQFF TGTGCCAGCAGACGTACATTCGGGACAGGGCGCTTTGAGCAGTTCTTC
NA TRBJ2-3 NA TRBV13 CASSPSRLAGTQYF TGTGCCAGCAGCCCCAGTCGGCTGGCCGGTACGCAGTATTTT
NA TRBJ2-7 TRBD1 TRBV12-3/TRBV12-4 CASSPGGSEQYF TGTGCCAGCAGTCCAGGGGGCAGCGAGCAGTACTTC
NA TRBJ2-1 NA TRBV29-1 CSVEDEVVFVSYNEQFF TGCAGCGTTGAAGATGAAGTGGTCTTTGTGTCCTACAATGAGCAGTTCTTC
NA TRBJ1-2 NA TRBV12-3/TRBV12-4 CASSFRSTNYGYTF TGTGCCAGCAGTTTTAGGTCAACTAACTATGGCTACACCTTC
NA TRBJ2-5 NA TRBV5-5 CASSRDIPETQYF TGTGCCAGCAGCCGCGATATTCCGGAGACCCAGTACTTC
few TRBJ2-3 TRBD1 TRBV2 CATKQGAQYF TGTGCCACCAAGCAGGGGGCGCAGTATTTT
few TRBJ2-7 TRBD1 TRBV29-1 CSVEMDRGQGEQYF TGCAGCGTGGAAATGGACAGGGGGCAAGGCGAGCAGTACTTC
NA TRBJ1-1 TRBD1 TRBV7-9 CANNPGGTEAFF TGTGCCAACAACCCAGGGGGCACTGAAGCTTTCTTT
few TRBJ2-7 NA TRBV20-1 CSARDPSRAGHEQYF TGCAGTGCTAGAGATCCCTCCAGGGCGGGCCACGAGCAGTACTTC
NA TRBJ2-2 NA TRBV9 CASTQWGQGDGELFF TGTGCCAGCACCCAATGGGGGCAGGGCGACGGGGAGCTGTTTTTT
NA TRBJ2-3 NA TRBV28 CASSFGTVDFTDTQYF TGTGCCAGCAGTTTCGGGACTGTTGACTTCACAGATACGCAGTATTTT
NA TRBJ2-5 TRBD1 TRBV4-1 CASSQDSAGGETQYF TGCGCCAGCAGCCAAGATTCGGCAGGGGGAGAGACCCAGTACTTC
NA TRBJ2-1 TRBD2 TRBV20-1 CSARGTSGGENELYF TGCAGTGCTAGGGGTACTAGCGGGGGGGAGAACGAGCTGTACTTC
few TRBJ2-5 TRBD2 TRBV28 CASSFSGKSQETQYF TGTGCCAGCAGTTTTAGCGGGAAGAGCCAAGAGACCCAGTACTTC
NA TRBJ2-6 TRBD1 TRBV18 CASSPLTGGSGANVLTF TGTGCCAGCTCCCCCTTGACAGGGGGATCTGGGGCCAACGTCCTGACTTTC
NA TRBJ2-2 TRBD1 TRBV20-1 CSAGTGANTGELFF TGCAGTGCTGGGACAGGGGCGAACACCGGGGAGCTGTTTTTT
few TRBJ2-5 NA TRBV5-1 CASSLADPNGQYF TGCGCCAGCAGCTTGGCCGACCCTAACGGGCAGTACTTC
NA TRBJ1-1 NA TRBV29-1 CSVELAALPEAFF TGCAGCGTTGAATTGGCAGCTCTACCCGAAGCTTTCTTT
NA TRBJ2-7 TRBD2 TRBV11-2 CASSPTSDRHYEQYF TGTGCCAGCAGTCCAACTAGCGACCGACACTACGAGCAGTACTTC
NA TRBJ2-5 TRBD2 TRBV7-2 CASSPYRGLPEETQYF TGTGCCAGCAGCCCTTACCGGGGACTACCCGAAGAGACCCAGTACTTC